This TCR beta chain was recorded in a study of blood T cell repertoires in COVID-19. Study-wide background: PBMCs, B-cell-depleted T cells, or T cells were the source of the cDNA or gDNA that made up the material.

TCRdb's table, derived via immunoSEQ multiplex PCR, lists solely in-frame clones and lacks some. Of about 60,000 clones detected, about four fifths appear once; the ten largest clones hold over 15%. The sample holds one count of this clone. The sequenced sample consisted of peripheral blood. This clonotype originated in a man in his 70s with active COVID-19.

The CDR3 region has the DNA TGTGCCTGGAGTGTTCAAGGGGACACTGAAGCTTTCTTT. This sequence encodes CAWSVQGDTEAFF. The rearrangement links TRBV30 to TRBJ1-1; TRBD1 is a possible D gene (5 bases). This CDR3 has 13 amino acids. CDR1 is GTSNPN, CDR2 SVGIG, per germline (reference sequence). Trimming cost V 0 bases and J 3 bases, with 8 bases left between them.